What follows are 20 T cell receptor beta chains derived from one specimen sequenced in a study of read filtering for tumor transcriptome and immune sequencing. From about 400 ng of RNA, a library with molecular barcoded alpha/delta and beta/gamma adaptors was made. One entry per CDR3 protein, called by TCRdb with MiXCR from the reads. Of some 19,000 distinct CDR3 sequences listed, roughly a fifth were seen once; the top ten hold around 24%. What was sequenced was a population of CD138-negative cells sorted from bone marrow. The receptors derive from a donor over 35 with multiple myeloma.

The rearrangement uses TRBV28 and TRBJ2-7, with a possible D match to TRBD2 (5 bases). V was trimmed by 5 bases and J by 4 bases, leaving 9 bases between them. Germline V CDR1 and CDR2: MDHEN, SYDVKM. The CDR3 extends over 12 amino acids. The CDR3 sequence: CASSRTEYEQYF. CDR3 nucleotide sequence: TGTGCCAGCAGTAGGACTGAATACGAGCAGTACTTC.

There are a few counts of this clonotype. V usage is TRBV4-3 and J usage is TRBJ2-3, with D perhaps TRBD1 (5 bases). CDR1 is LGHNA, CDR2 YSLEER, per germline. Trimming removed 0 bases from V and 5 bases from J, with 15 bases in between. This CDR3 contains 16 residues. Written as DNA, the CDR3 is TGCGCCAGCAGCCAAGATATAGGGCAGGGATTAGATACGCAGTATTTT. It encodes CASSQDIGQGLDTQYF.

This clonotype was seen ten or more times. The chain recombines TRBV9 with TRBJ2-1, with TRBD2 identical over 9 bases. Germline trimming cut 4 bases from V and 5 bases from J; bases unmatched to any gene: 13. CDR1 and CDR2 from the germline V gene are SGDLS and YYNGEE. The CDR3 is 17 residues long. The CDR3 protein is CASSNTSGGRVHNEQFF. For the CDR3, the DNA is TGTGCCAGCAGCAACACCTCAGGCGGGAGGGTCCACAATGAGCAGTTCTTC.

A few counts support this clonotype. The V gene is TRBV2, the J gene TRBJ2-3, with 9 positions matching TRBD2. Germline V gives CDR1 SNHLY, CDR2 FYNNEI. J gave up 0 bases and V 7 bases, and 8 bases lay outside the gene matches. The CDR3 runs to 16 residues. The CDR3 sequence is CASTWIAGASTDTQYF. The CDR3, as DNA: TGTGCCAGCACTTGGATAGCGGGAGCAAGCACAGATACGCAGTATTTT.

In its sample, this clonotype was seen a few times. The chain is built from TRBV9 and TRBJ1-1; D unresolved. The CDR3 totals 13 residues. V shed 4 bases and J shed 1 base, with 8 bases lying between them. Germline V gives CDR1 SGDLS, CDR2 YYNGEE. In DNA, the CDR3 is TGTGCCAGCAGCTTCACTACGAACACTGAAGCTTTCTTT. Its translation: CASSFTTNTEAFF.

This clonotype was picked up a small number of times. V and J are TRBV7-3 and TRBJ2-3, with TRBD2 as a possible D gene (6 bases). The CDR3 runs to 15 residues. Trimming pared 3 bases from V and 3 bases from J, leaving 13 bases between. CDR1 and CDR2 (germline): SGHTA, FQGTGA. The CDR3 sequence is CASSLTSGGTDTQYF. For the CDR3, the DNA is TGTGCCAGCAGCTTGACTAGTGGAGGGACAGATACGCAGTATTTT.

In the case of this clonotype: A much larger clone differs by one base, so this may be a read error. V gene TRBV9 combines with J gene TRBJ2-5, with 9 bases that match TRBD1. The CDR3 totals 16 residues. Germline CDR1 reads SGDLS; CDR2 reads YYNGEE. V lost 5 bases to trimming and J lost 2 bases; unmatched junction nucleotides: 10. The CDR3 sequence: CASSSAPGTGQETQYF. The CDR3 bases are TGTGCCAGCAGTTCAGCCCCGGGGACAGGGCAAGAGACCCAGTACTTC.

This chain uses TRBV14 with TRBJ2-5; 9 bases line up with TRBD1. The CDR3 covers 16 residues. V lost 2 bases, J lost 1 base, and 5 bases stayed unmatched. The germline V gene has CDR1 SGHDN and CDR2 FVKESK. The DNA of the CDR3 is TGTGCCAGCAGCCAACCCGGGACAGGGCCCCAAGAGACCCAGTACTTC. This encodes CASSQPGTGPQETQYF.

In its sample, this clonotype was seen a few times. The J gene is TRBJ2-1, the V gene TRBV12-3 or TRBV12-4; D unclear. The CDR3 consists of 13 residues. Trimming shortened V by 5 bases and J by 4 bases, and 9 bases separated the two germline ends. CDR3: CASSDTSYNEQFF. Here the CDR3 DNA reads TGTGCCAGCAGTGACACCTCGTACAATGAGCAGTTCTTC.

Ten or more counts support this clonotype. CDR3 in amino acids: CAISGGSSGANVLTF. The CDR3 region has the DNA TGTGCCATCAGTGGGGGGTCCTCTGGGGCCAACGTCCTGACTTTC. The chain recombines TRBV10-3 with TRBJ2-6; D possibly matches TRBD1 or TRBD2 (5 bases each). The V end lost 4 bases, the J end lost 0 bases, and 7 bases lay between the germline ends. Germline V lookup: CDR1 ENHRY, CDR2 SYGVKD. The CDR3 contains 15 residues.

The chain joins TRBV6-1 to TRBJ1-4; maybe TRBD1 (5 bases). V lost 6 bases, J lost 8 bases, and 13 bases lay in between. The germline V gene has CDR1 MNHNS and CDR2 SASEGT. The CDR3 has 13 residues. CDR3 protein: CASSQGTIEKLFF. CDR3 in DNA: TGTGCCAGCAGCCAGGGAACTATAGAAAAACTGTTTTTT.

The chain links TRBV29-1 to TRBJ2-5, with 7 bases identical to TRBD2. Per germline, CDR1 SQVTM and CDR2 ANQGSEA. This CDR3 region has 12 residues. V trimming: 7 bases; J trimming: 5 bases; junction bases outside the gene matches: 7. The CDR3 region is CSARRGRETQYF. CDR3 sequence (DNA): TGCAGCGCGCGGCGGGGGAGGGAGACCCAGTACTTC.

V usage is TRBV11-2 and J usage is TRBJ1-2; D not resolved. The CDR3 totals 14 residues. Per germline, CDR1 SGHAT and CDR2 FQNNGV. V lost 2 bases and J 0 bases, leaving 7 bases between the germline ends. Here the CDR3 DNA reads TGTGCCAGCAGCTTACCCGGCACTAACTATGGCTACACCTTC. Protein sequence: CASSLPGTNYGYTF.

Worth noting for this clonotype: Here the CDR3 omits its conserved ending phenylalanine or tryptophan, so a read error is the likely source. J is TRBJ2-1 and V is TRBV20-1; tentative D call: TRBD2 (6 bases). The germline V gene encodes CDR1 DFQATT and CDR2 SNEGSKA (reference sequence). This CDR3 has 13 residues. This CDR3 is CSMREAAVNEQFL. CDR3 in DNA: TGCAGCATGAGGGAGGCGGCCGTGAATGAGCAGTTCCTC.

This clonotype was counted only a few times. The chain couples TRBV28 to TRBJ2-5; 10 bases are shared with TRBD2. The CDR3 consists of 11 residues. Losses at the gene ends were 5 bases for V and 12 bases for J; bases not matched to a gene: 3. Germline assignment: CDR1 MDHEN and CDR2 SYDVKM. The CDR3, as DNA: TGTGCCAGCAGTACCGGACTAGCGGAGTACTTC. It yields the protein CASSTGLAEYF.

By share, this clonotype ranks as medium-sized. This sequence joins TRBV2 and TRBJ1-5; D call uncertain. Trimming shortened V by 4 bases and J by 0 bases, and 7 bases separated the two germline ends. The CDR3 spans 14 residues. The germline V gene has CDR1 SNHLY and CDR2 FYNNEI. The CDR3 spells CASSAGYSNQPQHF. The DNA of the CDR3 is TGTGCCAGCAGTGCAGGATATAGCAATCAGCCCCAGCATTTT.

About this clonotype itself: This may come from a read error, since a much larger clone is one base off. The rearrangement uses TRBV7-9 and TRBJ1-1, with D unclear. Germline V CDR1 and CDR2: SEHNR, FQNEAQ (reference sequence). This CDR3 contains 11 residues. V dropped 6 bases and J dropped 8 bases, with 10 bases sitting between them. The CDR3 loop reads CASSPPQEAFF. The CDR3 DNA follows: TGTGCCAGCAGTCCTCCCCAAGAAGCTTTCTTT.

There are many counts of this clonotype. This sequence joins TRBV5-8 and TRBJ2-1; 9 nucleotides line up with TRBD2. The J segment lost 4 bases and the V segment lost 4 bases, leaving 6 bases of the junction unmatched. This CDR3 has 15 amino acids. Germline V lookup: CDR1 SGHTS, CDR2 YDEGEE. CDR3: CASSQLAGSYNEQFF. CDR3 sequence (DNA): TGTGCCAGCAGCCAGCTAGCGGGAAGTTACAATGAGCAGTTCTTC.

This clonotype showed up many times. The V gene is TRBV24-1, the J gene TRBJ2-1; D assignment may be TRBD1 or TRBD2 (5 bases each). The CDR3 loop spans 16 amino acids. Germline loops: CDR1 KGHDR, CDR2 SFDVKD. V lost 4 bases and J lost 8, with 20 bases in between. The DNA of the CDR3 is TGTGCCACCAGTGAATCCGGGACGGGCAACGTCGATGAGCAGTTCTTC. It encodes CATSESGTGNVDEQFF.

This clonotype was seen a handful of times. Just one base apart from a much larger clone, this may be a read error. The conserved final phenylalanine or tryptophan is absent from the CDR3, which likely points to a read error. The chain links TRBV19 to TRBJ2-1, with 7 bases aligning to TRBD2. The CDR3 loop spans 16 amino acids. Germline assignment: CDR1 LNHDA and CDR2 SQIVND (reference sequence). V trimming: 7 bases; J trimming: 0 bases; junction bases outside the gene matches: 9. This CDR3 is CASKPKLASSYNEQFL. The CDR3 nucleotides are TGTGCCAGTAAGCCCAAACTAGCGAGCTCCTACAATGAGCAGTTCCTC.